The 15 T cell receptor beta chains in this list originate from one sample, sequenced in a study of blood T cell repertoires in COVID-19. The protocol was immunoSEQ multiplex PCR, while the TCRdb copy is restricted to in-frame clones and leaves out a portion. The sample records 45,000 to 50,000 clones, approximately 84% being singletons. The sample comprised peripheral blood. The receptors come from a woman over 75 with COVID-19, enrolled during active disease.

The CDR3 DNA reads as TGCAGCGGGGGACAGATGTACGAGCAGTACTTC. Its protein is CSGGQMYEQYF. V gene TRBV29-1 combines with J gene TRBJ2-7; TRBD1 aligns across 7 bases. With V trimmed by 7 bases and J by 4 bases, 4 bases remained unmatched. The CDR3 sequence is 11 residues long. CDR1 and CDR2 (germline): SQVTM, ANQGSEA.

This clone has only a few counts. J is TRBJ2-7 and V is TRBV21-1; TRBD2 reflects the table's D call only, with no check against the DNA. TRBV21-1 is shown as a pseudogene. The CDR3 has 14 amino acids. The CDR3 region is CASSKMGGLYEQYF. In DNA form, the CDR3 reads TGTGCCAGCAGCAAAATGGGTGGACTCTACGAGCAGTACTTC.

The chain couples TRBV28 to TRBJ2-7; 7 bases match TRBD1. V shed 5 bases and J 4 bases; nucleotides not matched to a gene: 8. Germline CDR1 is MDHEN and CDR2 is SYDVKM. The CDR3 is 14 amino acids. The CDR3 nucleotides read TGTGCCAGCAGTGCCGACAGGGCGGCTTACGAGCAGTACTTC. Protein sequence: CASSADRAAYEQYF.

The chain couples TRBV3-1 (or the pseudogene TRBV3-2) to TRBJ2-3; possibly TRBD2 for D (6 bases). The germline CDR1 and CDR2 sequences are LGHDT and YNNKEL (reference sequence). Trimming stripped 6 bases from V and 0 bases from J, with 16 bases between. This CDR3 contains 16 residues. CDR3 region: CASRKRGLDSTDTQYF. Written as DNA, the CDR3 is TGTGCCAGCAGGAAAAGGGGACTGGATAGCACAGATACGCAGTATTTT.

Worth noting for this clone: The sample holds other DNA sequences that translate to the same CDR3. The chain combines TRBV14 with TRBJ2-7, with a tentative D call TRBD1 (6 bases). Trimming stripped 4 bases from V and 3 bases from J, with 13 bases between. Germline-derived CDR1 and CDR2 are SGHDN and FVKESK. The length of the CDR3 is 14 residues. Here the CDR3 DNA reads TGTGCCAGCAGCCTCAGGGGCGGCGGCTACGAGCAGTACTTC. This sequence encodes CASSLRGGGYEQYF.

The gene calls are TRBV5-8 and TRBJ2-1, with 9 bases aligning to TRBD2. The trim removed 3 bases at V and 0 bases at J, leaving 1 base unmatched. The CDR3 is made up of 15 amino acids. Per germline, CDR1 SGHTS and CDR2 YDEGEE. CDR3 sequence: CASSYSGSSYNEQFF. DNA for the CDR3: TGTGCCAGCAGCTATAGCGGGAGCTCCTACAATGAGCAGTTCTTC.

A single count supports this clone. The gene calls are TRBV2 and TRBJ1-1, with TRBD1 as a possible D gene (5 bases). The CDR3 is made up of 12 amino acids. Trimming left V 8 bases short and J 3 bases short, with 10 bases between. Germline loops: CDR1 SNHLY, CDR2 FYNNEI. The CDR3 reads CASQGADTEAFF. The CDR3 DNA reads TGTGCCAGCCAAGGGGCGGACACTGAAGCTTTCTTT.

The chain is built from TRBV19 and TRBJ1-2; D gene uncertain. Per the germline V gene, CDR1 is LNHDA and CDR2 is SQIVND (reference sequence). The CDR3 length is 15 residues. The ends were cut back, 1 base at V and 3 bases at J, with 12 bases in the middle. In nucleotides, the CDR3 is TGTGCCAGTAGTATAGGGGCTGTGGGCTACTATGGCTACACCTTC. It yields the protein CASSIGAVGYYGYTF. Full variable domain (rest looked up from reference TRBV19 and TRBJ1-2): DGGITQSPKYLFRKEGQNVTLSCEQNLNHDAMYWYRQDPGQGLRLIYYSQIVNDFQKGDIAEGYSVSREKKESFPLTVTSAQKNPTAFYLCASSIGAVGYYGYTFGSGTRLTVV.

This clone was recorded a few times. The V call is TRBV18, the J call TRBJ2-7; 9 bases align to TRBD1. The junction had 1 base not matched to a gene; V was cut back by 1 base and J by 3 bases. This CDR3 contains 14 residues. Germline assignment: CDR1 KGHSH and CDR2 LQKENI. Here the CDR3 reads CASSPRDRVYEQYF. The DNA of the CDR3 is TGTGCCAGCTCACCACGGGACAGGGTCTACGAGCAGTACTTC.

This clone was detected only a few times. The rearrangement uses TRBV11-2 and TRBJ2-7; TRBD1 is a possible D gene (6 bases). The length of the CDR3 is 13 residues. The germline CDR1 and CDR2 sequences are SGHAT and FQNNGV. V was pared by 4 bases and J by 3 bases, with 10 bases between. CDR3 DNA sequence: TGTGCCAGCAGCTCCGGACAGTACTACGAGCAGTACTTC. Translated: CASSSGQYYEQYF.

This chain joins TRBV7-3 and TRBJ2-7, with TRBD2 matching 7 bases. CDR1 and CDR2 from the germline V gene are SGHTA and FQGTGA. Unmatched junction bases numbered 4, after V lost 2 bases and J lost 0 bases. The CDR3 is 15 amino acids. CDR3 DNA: TGTGCCAGCAGCTTAGCGCGGGGGAGCTCCTACGAGCAGTACTTC. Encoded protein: CASSLARGSSYEQYF.

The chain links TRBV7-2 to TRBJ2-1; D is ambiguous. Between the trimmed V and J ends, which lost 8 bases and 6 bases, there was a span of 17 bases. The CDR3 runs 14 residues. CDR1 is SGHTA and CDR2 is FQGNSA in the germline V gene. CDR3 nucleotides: TGTGCCAGCTCCGACCCGGGTGGGTTCAATGAGCAGTTCTTC. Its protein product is CASSDPGGFNEQFF.

The CDR3 region has the DNA TGTGCCATCAAGGCAGCGGAGGCCTCCTACGAGCAGTACTTC. This encodes CAIKAAEASYEQYF. The chain uses TRBV10-3 and TRBJ2-7; D possibly corresponds to TRBD2 (5 bases). Germline loops: CDR1 ENHRY, CDR2 SYGVKD. CDR3 size: 14 residues. V was shortened by 7 bases and J by 0 bases, with 13 bases between the two germline ends.

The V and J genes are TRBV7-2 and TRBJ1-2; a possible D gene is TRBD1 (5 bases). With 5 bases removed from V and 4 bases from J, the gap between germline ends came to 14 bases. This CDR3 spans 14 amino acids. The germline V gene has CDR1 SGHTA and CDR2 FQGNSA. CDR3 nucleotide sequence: TGTGCCAGCAGCCCGCGGGGCTACGCCTATGGCTACACCTTC. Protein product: CASSPRGYAYGYTF.

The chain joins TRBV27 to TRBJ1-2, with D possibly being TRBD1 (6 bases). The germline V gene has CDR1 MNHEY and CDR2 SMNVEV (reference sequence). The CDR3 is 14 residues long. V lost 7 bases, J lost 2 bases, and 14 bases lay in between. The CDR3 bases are TGTGCCAGCACGACCGGAACAGGGAACTATGGCTACACCTTC. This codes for CASTTGTGNYGYTF.